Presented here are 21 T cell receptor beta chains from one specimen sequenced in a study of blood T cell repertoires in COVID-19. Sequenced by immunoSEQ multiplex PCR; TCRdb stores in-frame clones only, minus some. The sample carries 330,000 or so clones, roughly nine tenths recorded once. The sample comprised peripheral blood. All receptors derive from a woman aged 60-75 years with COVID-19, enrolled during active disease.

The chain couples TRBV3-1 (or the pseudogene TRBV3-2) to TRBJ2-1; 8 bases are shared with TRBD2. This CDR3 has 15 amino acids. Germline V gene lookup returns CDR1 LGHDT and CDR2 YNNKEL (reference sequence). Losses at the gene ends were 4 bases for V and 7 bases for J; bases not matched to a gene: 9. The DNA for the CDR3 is TGTGCCAGCAGCCCACCGGGGGGGCCAGGTAATGAGCAGTTCTTC. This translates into CASSPPGGPGNEQFF.

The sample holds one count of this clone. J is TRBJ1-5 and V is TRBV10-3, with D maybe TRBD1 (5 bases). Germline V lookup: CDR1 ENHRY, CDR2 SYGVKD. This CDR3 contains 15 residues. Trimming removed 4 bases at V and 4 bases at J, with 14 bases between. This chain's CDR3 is CAISVDAGRNQPQHF. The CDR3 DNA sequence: TGTGCCATCAGTGTGGACGCGGGACGGAATCAGCCCCAGCATTTT.

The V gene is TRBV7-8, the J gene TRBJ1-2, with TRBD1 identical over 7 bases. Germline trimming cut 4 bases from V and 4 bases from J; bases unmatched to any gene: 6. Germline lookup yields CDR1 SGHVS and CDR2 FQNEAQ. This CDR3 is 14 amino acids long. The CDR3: CASSSTGTAYGYTF. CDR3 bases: TGTGCCAGCAGCTCCACCGGGACAGCCTATGGCTACACCTTC.

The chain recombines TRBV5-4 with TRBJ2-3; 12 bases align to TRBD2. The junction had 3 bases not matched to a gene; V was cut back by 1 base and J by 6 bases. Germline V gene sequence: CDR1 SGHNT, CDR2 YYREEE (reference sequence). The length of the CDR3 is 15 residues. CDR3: CASSLLAGGADTQYF. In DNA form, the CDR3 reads TGTGCCAGCAGCTTGCTAGCGGGGGGGGCCGATACGCAGTATTTT.

This CDR3 is CASSQAGTGAPLHF. CDR3 in DNA: TGTGCCAGCAGCCAAGCGGGGACAGGGGCACCCCTCCACTTT. The chain joins TRBV4-2 to TRBJ1-6; 10 bases are a match to TRBD1. Looked up from germline, CDR1 is LGHNA and CDR2 is YNFKEQ. The CDR3 has 14 residues. Germline trimming cut 1 base from V and 11 bases from J; bases unmatched to any gene: 2.

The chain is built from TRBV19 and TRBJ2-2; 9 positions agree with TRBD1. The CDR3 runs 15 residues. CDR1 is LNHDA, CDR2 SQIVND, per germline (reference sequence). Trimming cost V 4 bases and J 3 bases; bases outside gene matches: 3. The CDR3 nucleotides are TGTGCCAGTAGTAGGGGGACAGGGCACACCGGGGAGCTGTTTTTT. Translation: CASSRGTGHTGELFF.

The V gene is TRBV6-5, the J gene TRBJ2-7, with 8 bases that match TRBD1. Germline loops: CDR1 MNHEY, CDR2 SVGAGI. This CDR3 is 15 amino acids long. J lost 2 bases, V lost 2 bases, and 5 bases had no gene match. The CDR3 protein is CASSYAGGAAYEQYF. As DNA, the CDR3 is TGTGCCAGCAGTTACGCAGGGGGCGCGGCCTACGAGCAGTACTTC.

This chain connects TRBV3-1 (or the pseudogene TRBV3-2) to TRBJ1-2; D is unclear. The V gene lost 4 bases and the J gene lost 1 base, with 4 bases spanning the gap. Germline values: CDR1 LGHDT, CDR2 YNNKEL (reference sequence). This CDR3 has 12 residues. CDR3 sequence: CASSPSNYGYTF. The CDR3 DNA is TGTGCCAGCAGCCCCAGTAACTATGGCTACACCTTC.

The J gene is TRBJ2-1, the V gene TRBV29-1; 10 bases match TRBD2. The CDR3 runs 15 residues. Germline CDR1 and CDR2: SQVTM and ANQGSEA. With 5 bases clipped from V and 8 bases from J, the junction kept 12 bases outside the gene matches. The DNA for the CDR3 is TGCAGCGTTACAGGTCTAGCGGGGGTCGACGATGAGCAGTTCTTC. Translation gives CSVTGLAGVDDEQFF.

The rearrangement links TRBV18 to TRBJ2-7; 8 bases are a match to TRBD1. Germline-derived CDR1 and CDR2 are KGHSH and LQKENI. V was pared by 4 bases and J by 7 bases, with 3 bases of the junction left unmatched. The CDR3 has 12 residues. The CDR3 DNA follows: TGTGCCAGCTCACGACAGGGGCTTGAGCAGTACTTC. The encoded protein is CASSRQGLEQYF.

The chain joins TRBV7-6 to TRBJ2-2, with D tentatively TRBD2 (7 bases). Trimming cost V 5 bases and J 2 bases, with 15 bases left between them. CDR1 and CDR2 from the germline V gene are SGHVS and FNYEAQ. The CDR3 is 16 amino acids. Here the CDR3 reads CASSARGGPNTGELFF. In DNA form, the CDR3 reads TGTGCCAGCAGCGCTAGGGGGGGCCCTAACACCGGGGAGCTGTTTTTT.

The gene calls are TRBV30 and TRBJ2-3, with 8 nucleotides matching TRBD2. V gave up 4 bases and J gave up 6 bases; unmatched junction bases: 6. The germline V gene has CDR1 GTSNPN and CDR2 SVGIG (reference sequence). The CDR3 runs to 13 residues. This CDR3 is CAWTRGVVDTQYF. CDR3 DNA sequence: TGTGCCTGGACGCGGGGGGTTGTGGATACGCAGTATTTT.

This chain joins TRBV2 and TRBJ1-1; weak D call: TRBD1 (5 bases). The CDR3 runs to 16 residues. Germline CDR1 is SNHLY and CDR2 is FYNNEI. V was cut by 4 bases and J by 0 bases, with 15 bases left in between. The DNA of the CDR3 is TGTGCCAGCAGTGTTTTACTGGGGCCGATGAACACTGAAGCTTTCTTT. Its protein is CASSVLLGPMNTEAFF.

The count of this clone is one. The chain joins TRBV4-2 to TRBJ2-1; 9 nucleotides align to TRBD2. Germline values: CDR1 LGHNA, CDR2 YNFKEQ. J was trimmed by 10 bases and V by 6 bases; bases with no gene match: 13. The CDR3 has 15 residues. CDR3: CASRLAGAPGGEQFF. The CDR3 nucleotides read TGTGCCAGCAGATTAGCGGGGGCCCCGGGCGGGGAGCAGTTCTTC.

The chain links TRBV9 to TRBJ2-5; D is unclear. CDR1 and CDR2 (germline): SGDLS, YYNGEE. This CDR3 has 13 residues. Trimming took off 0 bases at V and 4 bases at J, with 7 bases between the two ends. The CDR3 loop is CASSVGLRETQYF. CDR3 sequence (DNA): TGTGCCAGCAGCGTAGGGCTCCGAGAGACCCAGTACTTC.

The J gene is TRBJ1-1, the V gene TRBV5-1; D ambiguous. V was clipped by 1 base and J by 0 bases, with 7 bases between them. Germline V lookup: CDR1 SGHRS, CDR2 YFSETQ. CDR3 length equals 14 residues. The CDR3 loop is CASSLQTVNTEAFF. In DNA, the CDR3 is TGCGCCAGCAGCTTGCAAACAGTGAACACTGAAGCTTTCTTT.

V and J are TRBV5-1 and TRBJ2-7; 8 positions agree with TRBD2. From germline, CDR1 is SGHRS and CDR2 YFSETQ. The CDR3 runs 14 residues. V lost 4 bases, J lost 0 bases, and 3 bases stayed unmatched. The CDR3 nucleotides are TGCGCCAGCAGCCGGGGGGGTAGCTCCTACGAGCAGTACTTC. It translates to CASSRGGSSYEQYF.

CDR3 protein: CASSYGPKADTQYF. The DNA of the CDR3 is TGTGCCAGCAGTTACGGGCCTAAGGCAGATACGCAGTATTTT. The chain joins TRBV6-5 to TRBJ2-3; no clear D gene. The CDR3 sequence is 14 residues long. Germline CDR1 reads MNHEY; CDR2 reads SVGAGI. V shed 2 bases and J shed 4 bases, with 10 bases lying between them.

The CDR3 coding sequence is TGCGCCAGCAGCCATACCGGACTAGCGGGGACCTACGAGCAGTACTTC. Translated: CASSHTGLAGTYEQYF. The J gene is TRBJ2-7, the V gene TRBV4-1; 12 bases match TRBD2. Unmatched junction bases numbered 5, after V lost 3 bases and J lost 2 bases. This CDR3 is 16 amino acids long. CDR1 is MGHRA and CDR2 is YSYEKL in the germline V gene.

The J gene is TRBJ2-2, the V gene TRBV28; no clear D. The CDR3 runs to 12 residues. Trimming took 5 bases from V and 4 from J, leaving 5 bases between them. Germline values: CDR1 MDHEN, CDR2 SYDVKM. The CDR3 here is CASSLFTGELFF. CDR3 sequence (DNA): TGTGCCAGCAGTCTCTTCACCGGGGAGCTGTTTTTT.

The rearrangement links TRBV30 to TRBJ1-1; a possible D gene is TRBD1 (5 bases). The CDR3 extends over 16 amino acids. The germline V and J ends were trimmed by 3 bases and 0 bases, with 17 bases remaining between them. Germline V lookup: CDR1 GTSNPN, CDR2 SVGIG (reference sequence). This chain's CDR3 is CAWRDREIAMNTEAFF. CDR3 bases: TGTGCCTGGAGAGACAGAGAAATCGCCATGAACACTGAAGCTTTCTTT. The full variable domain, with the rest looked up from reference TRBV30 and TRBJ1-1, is SQTIHQWPATLVQPVGSPLSLECTVEGTSNPNLYWYRQAAGRGLQLLFYSVGIGQISSEVPQNLSASRPQDRQFILSSKKLLLSDSGFYLCAWRDREIAMNTEAFFGQGTRLTVV.